This entry lists 7 T cell receptor beta chains sequenced from one sample in a study of cytomegalovirus exposure and HLA in healthy donors. A multiplex PCR was run with 60 Vbeta primers and 13 Jbeta primers. Clones were sequenced by immunoSEQ multiplex PCR, and TCRdb holds only the in-frame ones, with some missing. This sample contains more than 85,000 clones. Material: PBMCs. The receptors here all came from a girl aged 5-17 years in good health and CMV-seropositive.

The CDR3 DNA reads as TGTGCCAGCAGAGAGGGACAGGGGAATCAGCCCCAGCATTTT. Protein sequence: CASREGQGNQPQHF. This rearrangement joins TRBV6-1 to TRBJ1-5; TRBD1 matches 10 bases. The CDR3 covers 14 residues. Germline V gene lookup returns CDR1 MNHNS and CDR2 SASEGT. The junction had 3 bases not matched to a gene; V was cut back by 6 bases and J by 4 bases.

This chain uses TRBV5-1 with TRBJ2-2; 10 bases agree with TRBD1. V was pared by 5 bases and J by 1 base, with 5 bases of the junction left unmatched. Germline lookup yields CDR1 SGHRS and CDR2 YFSETQ. The length of the CDR3 is 16 residues. CDR3 protein: CASRNRDRGNTGELFF. DNA of the CDR3: TGCGCCAGCAGAAACCGGGACAGGGGGAACACCGGGGAGCTGTTTTTT.

The gene calls are TRBV9 and TRBJ2-1, with D possibly TRBD1 on 6 matching bases. V was trimmed by 4 bases and J by 2 bases, leaving 16 bases between them. This CDR3 is 16 amino acids long. Germline V gene sequence: CDR1 SGDLS, CDR2 YYNGEE. The CDR3 loop is CASSFHRDTAYNEQFF. DNA of the CDR3: TGTGCCAGCAGCTTTCATCGGGACACCGCCTACAATGAGCAGTTCTTC.

This chain connects TRBV13 to TRBJ1-1; the D gene is possibly TRBD1 (6 bases). CDR1 PRHDT and CDR2 FYEKMQ come from the germline V gene (reference sequence). Trimming pared 3 bases from V and 6 bases from J, leaving 11 bases between. The CDR3 consists of 13 residues. Here the CDR3 DNA reads TGTGCCAGCAGCTTTACAGGGCGCGCTGAAGCTTTCTTT. Translating it yields CASSFTGRAEAFF.

This sequence joins TRBV7-2 and TRBJ1-1; D not resolved. The CDR3 is 11 amino acids. Germline loops: CDR1 SGHTA, CDR2 FQGNSA. With 6 bases removed from V and 3 bases from J, the gap between germline ends came to 5 bases. The CDR3 spells CASSIDTEAFF. The CDR3, as DNA: TGTGCCAGCAGTATAGACACTGAAGCTTTCTTT.

The chain joins TRBV6-6 to TRBJ1-1; D remains unclear. Germline assignment: CDR1 MNHNY and CDR2 SVGAGI (reference sequence). CDR3 length: 12 amino acids. The V gene lost 5 bases and the J gene lost 5 bases, with 9 bases spanning the gap. The CDR3 here is CASSATGTEAFF. CDR3 in DNA: TGTGCCAGCAGTGCGACGGGGACTGAAGCTTTCTTT.

This chain uses TRBV30 with TRBJ2-1; 10 positions match TRBD2. Unmatched junction bases numbered 5, after V lost 4 bases and J lost 5 bases. This CDR3 is built from 14 residues. Germline values: CDR1 GTSNPN, CDR2 SVGIG (reference sequence). The CDR3 nucleotides read TGTGCCTGGACCCGGACTAGCGGAGACAATGAGCAGTTCTTC. Its translation is CAWTRTSGDNEQFF.